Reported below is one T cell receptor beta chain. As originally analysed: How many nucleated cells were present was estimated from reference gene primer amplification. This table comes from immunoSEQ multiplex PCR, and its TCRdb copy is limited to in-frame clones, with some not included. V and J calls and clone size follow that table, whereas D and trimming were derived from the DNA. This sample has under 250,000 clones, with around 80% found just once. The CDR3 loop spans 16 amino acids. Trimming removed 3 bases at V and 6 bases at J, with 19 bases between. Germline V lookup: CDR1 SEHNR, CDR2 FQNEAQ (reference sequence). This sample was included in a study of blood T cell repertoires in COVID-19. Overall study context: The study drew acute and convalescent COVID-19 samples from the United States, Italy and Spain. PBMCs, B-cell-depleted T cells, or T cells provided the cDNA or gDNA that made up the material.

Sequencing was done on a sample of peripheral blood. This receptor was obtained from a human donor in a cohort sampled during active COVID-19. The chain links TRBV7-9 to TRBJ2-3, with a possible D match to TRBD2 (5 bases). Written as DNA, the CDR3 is TGTGCCAGCAGCTTTTTGGCACCCGTAGCGAATGATACGCAGTATTTT. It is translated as CASSFLAPVANDTQYF.